The 23 T cell receptor beta chains given below trace back to one sample, sequenced in a study of blood T cell repertoires in COVID-19. Profiled with immunoSEQ multiplex PCR; TCRdb holds only in-frame clones, not every one. The sample carries around 100,000 clones, about 85% recorded once. Sequenced sample: peripheral blood. The receptors were sampled from a man aged 45-65 years in a cohort sampled during active COVID-19.

CDR3 protein: CASSLARGGAETQYF. CDR3 DNA sequence: TGCGCCAGCAGCTTGGCTCGCGGGGGGGCCGAGACCCAGTACTTC. The chain has TRBV5-1 and TRBJ2-5, with 9 bases fitting TRBD2. The germline CDR1 and CDR2 sequences are SGHRS and YFSETQ. This CDR3 is built from 15 residues. J lost 5 bases, V lost 0 bases, and 5 bases had no gene match.

A single count supports this clone. V is TRBV14 and J is TRBJ2-5; D is unclear. Trimming took 0 bases from V and 7 from J, leaving 6 bases between them. The germline V gene has CDR1 SGHDN and CDR2 FVKESK. The CDR3 length is 12 residues. CDR3 bases: TGTGCCAGCAGCCAAGATTCGGGGACCCAGTACTTC. This translates into CASSQDSGTQYF.

The V and J genes are TRBV3-1 (or the pseudogene TRBV3-2) and TRBJ1-5, with D hard to call. Looked up from germline, CDR1 is LGHDT and CDR2 is YNNKEL (reference sequence). The ends were cut back, 1 base at V and 2 bases at J, with 9 bases in the middle. CDR3 length: 15 amino acids. The CDR3 nucleotides read TGTGCCAGCAGCCAAGGGCCTCAGGGCAATCAGCCCCAGCATTTT. This encodes CASSQGPQGNQPQHF.

The chain joins TRBV5-4 to TRBJ1-3; 8 bases agree with TRBD1. V lost 0 bases and J lost 0; bases outside the gene matches: 5. Germline loops: CDR1 SGHNT, CDR2 YYREEE (reference sequence). The CDR3 length is 17 residues. CDR3 sequence (DNA): TGTGCCAGCAGCTTGGCACAGGGGGTTATCTCTGGAAACACCATATATTTT. It specifies CASSLAQGVISGNTIYF.

The chain recombines TRBV6-6 with TRBJ1-3; TRBD1 matches 7 bases. In germline, CDR1 is MNHNY, CDR2 SVGAGI (reference sequence). J lost 0 bases, V lost 5 bases, and 4 bases had no gene match. The CDR3 has 15 residues. The CDR3 coding sequence is TGTGCCAGCAGTCCGGACAGGCTCTCTGGAAACACCATATATTTT. It translates to CASSPDRLSGNTIYF.

The chain employs TRBV5-1 and TRBJ2-2, with 9 bases that match TRBD1. V gave up 1 base and J gave up 5 bases; unmatched junction bases: 6. Germline loops: CDR1 SGHRS, CDR2 YFSETQ. This CDR3 has 16 amino acids. In DNA, the CDR3 is TGCGCCAGCAGCTTGCGGGGGACAGGGAGAACCGGGGAGCTGTTTTTT. The encoded protein is CASSLRGTGRTGELFF. The full variable domain, its missing parts supplied by reference TRBV5-1 and TRBJ2-2, is KAGVTQTPRYLIKTRGQQVTLSCSPISGHRSVSWYQQTPGQGLQFLFEYFSETQRNKGNFPGRFSGRQFSNSRSEMNVSTLELGDSALYLCASSLRGTGRTGELFFGEGSRLTVL.

The rearrangement uses TRBV25-1 and TRBJ1-4; D is uncertain. The V end was cut by 1 base, the J end by 3 bases, with 9 bases between. Germline V gene sequence: CDR1 MGHDK, CDR2 SYGVNS. The CDR3 consists of 15 residues. The DNA for the CDR3 is TGTGCCAGCAGTGAATGGTCCGGTCCTAATGAAAAACTGTTTTTT. This translates into CASSEWSGPNEKLFF. Supplemented by reference TRBV25-1 and TRBJ1-4, the full variable domain reads EADIYQTPRYLVIGTGKKITLECSQTMGHDKMYWYQQDPGMELHLIHYSYGVNSTEKGDLSSESTVSRIRTEHFPLTLESARPSHTSQYLCASSEWSGPNEKLFFGSGTQLSVL.

The V and J genes are TRBV18 and TRBJ1-6; D remains ambiguous. V was pared by 4 bases and J by 4 bases, with 5 bases between. This CDR3 is 13 amino acids long. Germline CDR1 is KGHSH and CDR2 is LQKENI. As DNA, the CDR3 is TGTGCCAGCTCACGCGATTATAATTCACCCCTCCACTTT. The encoded protein is CASSRDYNSPLHF.

This chain connects TRBV25-1 to TRBJ2-1; TRBD2 agrees at 9 bases. This CDR3 comprises 16 residues. Germline V CDR1 and CDR2: MGHDK, SYGVNS. Unmatched junction bases numbered 7, after V lost 4 bases and J lost 3 bases. Here the CDR3 reads CASSALAGAVYNEQFF. The CDR3 bases are TGTGCCAGCAGTGCTTTAGCGGGGGCCGTCTACAATGAGCAGTTCTTC. The complete variable domain, with remaining parts taken from reference TRBV25-1 and TRBJ2-1, reads EADIYQTPRYLVIGTGKKITLECSQTMGHDKMYWYQQDPGMELHLIHYSYGVNSTEKGDLSSESTVSRIRTEHFPLTLESARPSHTSQYLCASSALAGAVYNEQFFGPGTRLTVL.

The chain joins TRBV28 to TRBJ1-2; 8 bases are shared with TRBD1. Germline CDR1 reads MDHEN; CDR2 reads SYDVKM. The CDR3 covers 16 residues. With V trimmed by 2 bases and J by 3 bases, 8 bases remained unmatched. DNA of the CDR3: TGTGCCAGCAGTTTACGCAGGGGGCGCTTGGACTATGGCTACACCTTC. It codes for CASSLRRGRLDYGYTF.

This chain links TRBV5-1 with TRBJ2-2, with a possible D match to TRBD1 (6 bases). Germline V CDR1 and CDR2: SGHRS, YFSETQ. The CDR3 consists of 16 residues. The V gene lost 6 bases and the J gene lost 0 bases, with 15 bases spanning the gap. The CDR3 loop is CASIPGTSTNTGELFF. Written as DNA, the CDR3 is TGCGCCAGCATCCCCGGGACATCGACGAACACCGGGGAGCTGTTTTTT.

V gene TRBV18 combines with J gene TRBJ2-5; the match to TRBD1 covers 9 bases. In germline, CDR1 is KGHSH, CDR2 LQKENI. The CDR3 length is 14 residues. V was clipped by 3 bases and J by 9 bases; unmatched bases: 8. The CDR3 protein is CASSPSSGQGSQYF. In DNA form, the CDR3 reads TGTGCCAGCTCACCGTCTAGTGGACAGGGGTCCCAGTACTTC.

The chain combines TRBV9 with TRBJ2-3; 13 bases line up with TRBD2. Trimming took 4 bases from V and 7 from J; bases not matched to a gene: 6. Germline V CDR1 and CDR2: SGDLS, YYNGEE. This CDR3 contains 15 residues. As DNA, the CDR3 is TGTGCCAGCAGCCAGGGACTAGCGGGACCTAATACGCAGTATTTT. Amino acid sequence: CASSQGLAGPNTQYF.

This clone was observed once. CDR3 region: CASSGLGQGEKLFF. For the CDR3, the DNA is TGTGCCAGCAGCGGACTCGGACAGGGAGAAAAACTGTTTTTT. The chain joins TRBV5-4 to TRBJ1-4, with TRBD1 identical over 8 bases. CDR3 length: 14 residues. From germline, CDR1 is SGHNT and CDR2 YYREEE (reference sequence). The V gene end was trimmed by 4 bases and the J gene end by 8 bases; junction bases not matched to a gene: 7.

V is TRBV5-4 and J is TRBJ1-1; D perhaps matches TRBD1 (5 bases). CDR1 and CDR2 (germline): SGHNT, YYREEE (reference sequence). The CDR3 runs 14 residues. With 6 bases removed from V and 6 bases from J, the gap between germline ends came to 18 bases. The CDR3 bases are TGTGCCAGCAACCTTATAGGAGGGGCTTCTGAAGCTTTCTTT. Its protein is CASNLIGGASEAFF.

The rearrangement joins TRBV6-6 to TRBJ2-4, with a possible D match to TRBD1 (5 bases). Per germline, CDR1 MNHNY and CDR2 SVGAGI (reference sequence). The CDR3 extends over 15 amino acids. V was clipped by 1 base and J by 6 bases, with 13 bases between them. This CDR3 reads CASSYWGTGINIQYF. The CDR3 bases are TGTGCCAGCAGTTACTGGGGCACAGGCATAAACATTCAGTACTTC.

The chain uses TRBV7-9 and TRBJ2-5, with 12 bases that match TRBD2. In germline, CDR1 is SEHNR, CDR2 FQNEAQ (reference sequence). V shed 3 bases, J shed 5 bases, and the junction held 7 bases outside the gene matches. The CDR3 consists of 16 residues. CDR3 sequence: CASSLLAGGRGETQYF. Written as DNA, the CDR3 is TGTGCCAGCAGCTTGCTAGCGGGGGGGCGTGGGGAGACCCAGTACTTC.

The V call is TRBV7-6, the J call TRBJ2-5; TRBD1 is a possible D gene (6 bases). V lost 5 bases and J 4 bases, leaving 20 bases between the germline ends. The germline CDR1 and CDR2 sequences are SGHVS and FNYEAQ. The CDR3 has 16 amino acids. The chain's CDR3 is CASSPHNRVGPETQYF. The CDR3, as DNA: TGTGCCAGCAGCCCGCACAACAGGGTCGGTCCAGAGACCCAGTACTTC.

The chain combines TRBV3-1 (or the pseudogene TRBV3-2) with TRBJ2-1; TRBD2 matches at 14 bases. The CDR3 consists of 20 residues. V lost 0 bases and J lost 1; bases outside the gene matches: 8. Germline CDR1 reads LGHDT; CDR2 reads YNNKEL (reference sequence). The CDR3 loop is CASSQDQTSGGAASYNEQFF. The CDR3 DNA reads as TGTGCCAGCAGCCAAGACCAGACTAGCGGGGGGGCTGCGTCCTACAATGAGCAGTTCTTC.

J is TRBJ1-1 and V is TRBV4-2; D is possibly TRBD1 (6 bases). Germline V lookup: CDR1 LGHNA, CDR2 YNFKEQ. The CDR3 loop spans 16 amino acids. Trimming cost V 1 base and J 5 bases, with 17 bases left between them. Here the CDR3 reads CASSQGGGGSRTEAFF. CDR3 nucleotide sequence: TGTGCCAGCAGCCAAGGGGGTGGGGGCTCGAGGACTGAAGCTTTCTTT.

The chain's CDR3 is CASSMGQGARLKQETQYF. Here the CDR3 DNA reads TGTGCCAGTAGTATGGGGCAGGGGGCGAGGTTGAAACAAGAGACCCAGTACTTC. The chain has TRBV19 and TRBJ2-5, with 8 bases fitting TRBD1. Trimming took 3 bases from V and 2 from J; bases not matched to a gene: 14. The CDR3 sequence is 18 residues long. CDR1 is LNHDA, CDR2 SQIVND, per germline (reference sequence).

V gene TRBV12-5 combines with J gene TRBJ1-4, with TRBD1 matching 9 bases. After removal of 2 bases from V and 8 bases from J, the junction contained 9 bases not matched to a gene. The CDR3 runs to 16 residues. The V gene's germline CDR1 is LGHNT and CDR2 FRNRAP. The CDR3 DNA sequence: TGTGCTAGTGGTTTGCCCCGGACAGGGGCCGGGGAAAAACTGTTTTTT. Amino acid sequence: CASGLPRTGAGEKLFF.

This chain joins TRBV4-3 and TRBJ1-1; D unclear. V was trimmed by 0 bases and J by 1 base, leaving 12 bases between them. The germline V gene has CDR1 LGHNA and CDR2 YSLEER. The CDR3 length is 16 residues. The CDR3 DNA sequence: TGCGCCAGCAGCCAAGATCTCCGCAGTTGGAACACTGAAGCTTTCTTT. Translation: CASSQDLRSWNTEAFF.